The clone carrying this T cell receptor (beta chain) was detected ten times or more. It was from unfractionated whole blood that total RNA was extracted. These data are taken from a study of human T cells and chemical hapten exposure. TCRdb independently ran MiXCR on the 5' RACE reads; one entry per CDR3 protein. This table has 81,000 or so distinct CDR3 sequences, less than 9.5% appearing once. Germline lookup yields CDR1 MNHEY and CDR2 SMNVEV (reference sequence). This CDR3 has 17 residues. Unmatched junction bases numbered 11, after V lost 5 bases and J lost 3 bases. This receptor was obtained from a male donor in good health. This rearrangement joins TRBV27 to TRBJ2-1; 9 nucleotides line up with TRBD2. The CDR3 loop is CASSLLRLAENYNEQFF. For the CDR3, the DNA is TGTGCCAGCAGTCTTCTAAGACTAGCGGAGAACTACAATGAGCAGTTCTTC.